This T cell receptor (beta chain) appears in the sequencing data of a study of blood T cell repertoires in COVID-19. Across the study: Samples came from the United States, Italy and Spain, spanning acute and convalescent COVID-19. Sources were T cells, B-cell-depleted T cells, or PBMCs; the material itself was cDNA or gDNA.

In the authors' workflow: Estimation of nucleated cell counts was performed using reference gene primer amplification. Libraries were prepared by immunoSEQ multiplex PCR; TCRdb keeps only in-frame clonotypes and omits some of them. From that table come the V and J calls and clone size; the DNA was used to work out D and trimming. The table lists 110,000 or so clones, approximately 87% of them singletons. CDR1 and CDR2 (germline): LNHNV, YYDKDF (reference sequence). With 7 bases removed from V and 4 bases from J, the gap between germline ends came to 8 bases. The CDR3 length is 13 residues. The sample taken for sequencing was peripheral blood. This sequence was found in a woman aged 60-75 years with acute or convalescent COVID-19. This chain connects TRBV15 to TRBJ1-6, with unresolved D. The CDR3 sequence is CATTEDYNSPLHF. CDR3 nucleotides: TGTGCCACCACAGAAGATTATAATTCACCCCTCCACTTT.